These 13 T cell receptor beta chains share one sample of origin, sequenced in a study of CD4+ T cells in melanoma. The repertoire was sequenced with immunoSEQ multiplex PCR; TCRdb's copy has only in-frame clones and lacks some. Among 110,000 to 150,000 clones listed, about nine tenths were seen once. These receptors originate from a human donor with melanoma.

The gene calls are TRBV5-1 and TRBJ2-3; 12 bases align to TRBD2. Germline assignment: CDR1 SGHRS and CDR2 YFSETQ. Trimming at V came to 5 bases and at J to 8 bases, leaving 9 bases not matched to a gene. The CDR3 runs 15 residues. The CDR3 bases are TGCGCCAGCAGTCCTACCGAACTAGCGGGGGGTACGCAGTATTTT. It codes for CASSPTELAGGTQYF.

V and J are TRBV6-6 and TRBJ2-1; D remains ambiguous. V lost 2 bases and J lost 1, with 6 bases in between. CDR1 MNHNY and CDR2 SVGAGI come from the germline V gene (reference sequence). The CDR3 is 14 residues long. CDR3 amino acids: CASSYDGSYNEQFF. CDR3 nucleotide sequence: TGTGCCAGCAGTTACGACGGATCCTACAATGAGCAGTTCTTC.

J is TRBJ1-1 and V is TRBV27; 7 bases match TRBD1. This CDR3 contains 14 residues. CDR1 and CDR2 (germline): MNHEY, SMNVEV (reference sequence). The junction had 4 bases not matched to a gene; V was cut back by 5 bases and J by 1 base. In nucleotides, the CDR3 is TGTGCCAGCAGTGAGGGGGCGCCGAACACTGAAGCTTTCTTT. Its protein product is CASSEGAPNTEAFF.

The chain couples TRBV7-3 to TRBJ2-6; weak D call: TRBD2 (6 bases). The CDR3 loop spans 15 amino acids. V gave up 2 bases and J gave up 4 bases, with 9 bases separating them. CDR1 is SGHTA and CDR2 is FQGTGA in the germline V gene. In nucleotides, the CDR3 is TGTGCCAGCAGCTTAGGGACTTCCGGGGCCAACGTCCTGACTTTC. Its protein product is CASSLGTSGANVLTF.

This clone was detected once. The V call is TRBV2, the J call TRBJ2-5; 7 bases are a match to TRBD2. J lost 4 bases, V lost 4 bases, and 12 bases had no gene match. The CDR3 is made up of 16 amino acids. Germline V gene lookup returns CDR1 SNHLY and CDR2 FYNNEI. This CDR3 is CASSASPGGLPETQYF. In nucleotides, the CDR3 is TGTGCCAGCAGTGCGAGCCCGGGGGGATTGCCAGAGACCCAGTACTTC.

This chain joins TRBV27 and TRBJ1-1; a weak D match, TRBD1 (6 bases). This CDR3 comprises 11 residues. V dropped 8 bases and J dropped 10 bases, with 14 bases sitting between them. Looked up from germline, CDR1 is MNHEY and CDR2 is SMNVEV (reference sequence). DNA of the CDR3: TGTGCCAGCGGCGAGGGGGGGCGAGCTTTCTTT. Protein: CASGEGGRAFF.

The J gene is TRBJ1-3, the V gene TRBV28, with 7 bases lining up with TRBD1. This CDR3 spans 17 amino acids. V lost 3 bases and J lost 1; bases outside the gene matches: 9. Germline-derived CDR1 and CDR2 are MDHEN and SYDVKM. The DNA for the CDR3 is TGTGCCAGCAGTTTCGGGACAGTGGCTTGGTCTGGAAACACCATATATTTT. Translated, it gives CASSFGTVAWSGNTIYF.

This rearrangement joins TRBV4-1 to TRBJ1-4; possible D gene TRBD1, 5 bases. CDR1 MGHRA and CDR2 YSYEKL come from the germline V gene. V lost 1 base, J lost 8 bases, and 14 bases lay in between. The CDR3 spans 15 residues. The CDR3 DNA reads TGCGCCAGCAGCCAAGGGGGGGGAGTAGGGGAAAAACTGTTTTTT. The encoded protein is CASSQGGGVGEKLFF.

This clone was observed a single time. The chain employs TRBV30 and TRBJ1-1; TRBD1 matches 8 bases. Germline CDR1 is GTSNPN and CDR2 is SVGIG (reference sequence). The V segment lost 2 bases and the J segment 1 base; nucleotides outside the gene matches: 12. CDR3 size: 17 residues. CDR3 region: CAWSIRNRGAGNTEAFF. The CDR3 region has the DNA TGTGCCTGGAGTATCAGGAACAGGGGGGCGGGGAACACTGAAGCTTTCTTT.

The V gene is TRBV18, the J gene TRBJ2-3; 10 bases are shared with TRBD1. The junction had 9 bases not matched to a gene; V was cut back by 3 bases and J by 3 bases. CDR1 is KGHSH and CDR2 is LQKENI in the germline V gene. This CDR3 spans 17 amino acids. CDR3 sequence (DNA): TGTGCCAGCTCACCCCCCGGGGGACAGGGGTTAACAGATACGCAGTATTTT. This codes for CASSPPGGQGLTDTQYF.

The chain has TRBV11-2 and TRBJ2-1; the match to TRBD1 covers 10 bases. The length of the CDR3 is 16 residues. Germline trimming cut 5 bases from V and 8 bases from J; bases unmatched to any gene: 12. CDR1 is SGHAT and CDR2 is FQNNGV in the germline V gene. The CDR3 DNA follows: TGTGCCAGCAGCCCGTCGGGGGTGACAGGGGGCCATGAGCAGTTCTTC. It encodes CASSPSGVTGGHEQFF.

The chain links TRBV19 to TRBJ1-5, with D possibly TRBD1 on 5 matching bases. The CDR3 has 14 amino acids. Germline V gene lookup returns CDR1 LNHDA and CDR2 SQIVND (reference sequence). The V gene lost 7 bases and the J gene lost 8 bases, with 18 bases spanning the gap. This CDR3 is CASMEGGGLEPQHF. The CDR3 DNA is TGTGCCAGTATGGAGGGTGGGGGACTCGAGCCCCAGCATTTT.

The V and J genes are TRBV6-5 and TRBJ2-2; 11 bases align to TRBD1. The V gene's germline CDR1 is MNHEY and CDR2 SVGAGI. Trimming cost V 2 bases and J 6 bases; bases outside gene matches: 2. The CDR3 extends over 15 amino acids. The CDR3 coding sequence is TGTGCCAGCAGTTACATGGGACAGGGGGCCGGGGAGCTGTTTTTT. Translation: CASSYMGQGAGELFF.